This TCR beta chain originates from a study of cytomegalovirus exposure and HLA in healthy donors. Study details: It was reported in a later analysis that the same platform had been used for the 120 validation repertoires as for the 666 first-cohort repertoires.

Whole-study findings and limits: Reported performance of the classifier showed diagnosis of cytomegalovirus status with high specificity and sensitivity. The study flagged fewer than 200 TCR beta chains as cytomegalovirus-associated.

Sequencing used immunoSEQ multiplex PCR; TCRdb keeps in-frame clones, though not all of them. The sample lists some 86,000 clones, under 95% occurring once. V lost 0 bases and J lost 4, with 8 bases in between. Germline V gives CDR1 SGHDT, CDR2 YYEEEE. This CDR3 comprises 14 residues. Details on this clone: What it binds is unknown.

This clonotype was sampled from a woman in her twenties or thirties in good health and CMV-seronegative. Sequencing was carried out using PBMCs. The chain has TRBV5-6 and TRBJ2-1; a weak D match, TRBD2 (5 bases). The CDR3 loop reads CASSLGRGYNEQFF. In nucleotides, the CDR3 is TGTGCCAGCAGCTTGGGGAGAGGGTACAATGAGCAGTTCTTC.